These T cell receptor beta chains were read from a single sample in a study of cytomegalovirus exposure and HLA in healthy donors. TCRdb's copy holds only in-frame clones and misses some; the assay was immunoSEQ multiplex PCR. Of under 150,000 clones in the sample, about three quarters were seen once. Sequenced material: PBMCs. All receptors derive from a man aged 25-40 years in good health and CMV-seronegative. CDR3s leave out the opening cysteine and the closing phenylalanine or tryptophan. Fields, in order: D gene, V gene, CDR3 protein. A D gene is named only where the DNA matches it firmly.

D: NA
V: TRBV30
CDR3: AWTRRRNTDTQY

D: NA
V: TRBV5-6
CDR3: ASSLGFGAFNTEAF

D: NA
V: TRBV27
CDR3: ASSLFGDTQY

D: NA
V: TRBV5-1
CDR3: ASSKDSSGNTIY

D: NA
V: TRBV7-9
CDR3: ASSLAGGQGYNEQF

D: TRBD2
V: TRBV12-5
CDR3: ASGSRLAGDTNEQF

D: NA
V: TRBV27
CDR3: ASRLQGGTEAF

D: NA
V: TRBV5-1
CDR3: ASSRGRGVYEQY

D: TRBD1
V: TRBV10-3
CDR3: ATQGGTGGSNQPQH

D: NA
V: TRBV4-1
CDR3: ASSQRDTLSYEQY

D: TRBD2
V: TRBV18
CDR3: ASSRLAGGLDEQY

D: TRBD2
V: TRBV11-2
CDR3: ASSPGLAGGQETQY

D: NA
V: TRBV5-4
CDR3: ASSTAGRAITEAF

D: TRBD1
V: TRBV27
CDR3: ASSLRQGNSPLH

D: NA
V: TRBV9
CDR3: ASSVLSETVSGNTIY

D: NA
V: TRBV5-8
CDR3: ASSWGQGRNQPQH

D: TRBD2
V: TRBV2
CDR3: ASSPLGLARSTDTQY

D: NA
V: TRBV6-5
CDR3: ASSYSRTQGEQY

D: TRBD1
V: TRBV9
CDR3: ASSRPGQRVAGELF

D: NA
V: TRBV5-1
CDR3: ASSLGGIGDTQY

D: NA
V: TRBV10-1
CDR3: ASSRGAQETQY

D: TRBD2
V: TRBV2
CDR3: ASAGSGGAGTGELF

D: TRBD2
V: TRBV7-3
CDR3: ASSLVAGGTYEQY

D: NA
V: TRBV5-1
CDR3: ASSPRWRSGDRYGYT

D: TRBD2
V: TRBV29-1
CDR3: SQSTSGGELLLYNEQF

D: TRBD2
V: TRBV27
CDR3: ASSLPPGLAPHRQF

D: NA
V: TRBV28
CDR3: ASSFLSRGGNEKLF

D: NA
V: TRBV29-1
CDR3: SVTAPLALGSYNEQF